These T cell receptor beta chains were read from a single sample in a study of cytomegalovirus exposure and HLA in healthy donors. Here immunoSEQ multiplex PCR was the method, and the copy in TCRdb shows in-frame clones only, minus some. The profile shows over 100,000 clones, roughly 71% of them singletons. Specimen: PBMCs. The receptors derive from a woman in her 70s in good health and CMV-seropositive. Each CDR3 is given with its conserved first and last residue.

v_call cdr3_aa
TRBV30 CAWTTGALGTEAFF
TRBV18 CASSPPGEANYGYTF
TRBV7-6 CASSSQGMINEQFF
TRBV28 CASTYRQGAQYEQYF
TRBV13 CASSSRTSGGVDEQFF
TRBV5-1 CASRQGANGELFF
TRBV2 CASKQEYNSPLHF
TRBV6-1 CASSRLAGDYNEQFF
TRBV25-1 CASSDMSQGALGEKLFF
TRBV5-6 CASSLAGPGDLRPYEQYF
TRBV6-5 CASSYDLQAWGEGYTF
TRBV4-2 CASSQEHRGAGETQYF
TRBV30 CAWSVGGATDTQYF
TRBV5-1 CASRTGLGGNTEAFF
TRBV5-4 CASSFVTGGAGNTIYF
TRBV6-5 CASRAGLGTSYEQYF
TRBV2 CASRAAGGSYNEQFF
TRBV5-4 CASSSQGTHYEQYF
TRBV7-2 CASSLLDSLNTEAFF
TRBV7-2 CASSGPPSQETQYF
TRBV2 CASSDRAHTEAFF
TRBV21-1 CASRPAREAGRNSPLHF
TRBV25-1 CASSGGTGSGYTF
TRBV19 CASNGYYNSPLHF
TRBV10-3 CAISLLGQGAYEQYF
TRBV21-1 CASSKGTGRKEKLFF
TRBV2 CARRGRASGGSYNEQFF
TRBV6-1 CASITSGGTGELFF
TRBV9 CASTEGGNSYGYTF
TRBV4-3 CASSQDKKSGAMQFF
TRBV4-1 CASSQVFPGSNYGYTF
TRBV30 CAWSAFGQGITNEKLFF
TRBV7-2 CASSREILIDNEQFF
TRBV6-5 CASSYGRGLNTEAFF
TRBV6-6 CATAPRVTYNEQFF
TRBV6-1 CASSVGQTNTEAFF
TRBV7-9 CASSLTDTGFWTEAFF
TRBV7-2 CASRATGGGNTIYF
TRBV10-3 CASTGSDGNQPQHF
TRBV27 CASSFGTSYGYTF
TRBV25-1 CASSASAGANVLTF
TRBV18 CASFRGGTGGYNEQFF
TRBV30 CAWSGGVGEQYF
TRBV13 CASSTLTSSGAFF
TRBV5-1 CASSRLAGGLFSYNEQFF
TRBV19 CASSIFGETEAFF
TRBV30 CAWSGGGRATSSYEQYF
TRBV7-3 CASSAPGNTEAFF
TRBV2 CASRQTGGNEQFF